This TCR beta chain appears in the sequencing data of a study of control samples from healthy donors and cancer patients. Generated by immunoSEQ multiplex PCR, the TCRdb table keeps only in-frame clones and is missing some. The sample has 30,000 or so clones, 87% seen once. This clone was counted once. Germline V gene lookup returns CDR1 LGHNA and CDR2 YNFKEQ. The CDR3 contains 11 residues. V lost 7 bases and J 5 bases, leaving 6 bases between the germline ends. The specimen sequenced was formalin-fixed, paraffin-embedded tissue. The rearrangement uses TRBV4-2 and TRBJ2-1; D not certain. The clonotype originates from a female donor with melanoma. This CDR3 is CASTRNNEQFF. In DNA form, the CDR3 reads TGTGCCAGCACCAGGAACAATGAGCAGTTCTTC.